The clone carrying this TCR beta chain turned up a few times. Its antigen is not identified. Trimming stripped 9 bases from V and 0 bases from J, with 18 bases between. Germline V lookup: CDR1 MDHEN, CDR2 SYDVKM. This CDR3 has 16 residues. The sample belongs to a study of vaccination effects on CD4 cells after COVID-19. Background on the study: Two convalescent patients gave samples 16 days and one week before vaccination.

Study-wide results and caveats: There were few convalescent patients in the study and no early post-infection timepoints.

Profiled with immunoSEQ multiplex PCR; TCRdb holds only in-frame clones, not every one. The sample carries around 46,000 clones, around 72% recorded once. Ahead of sequencing, the ViraFEST assay grew antigen-specific CD4+ T cells using viral peptide pools. Culturing for more than eight days preceded CD4+ T cell isolation. A positive SARS-CoV-2 PCR test fell between March and December 2020. The chain uses TRBV28 and TRBJ1-3, with unresolved D. The starting material was CD4+ T cells from PBMCs cultured with a peptide pool, obtained before COVID-19 vaccination. The receptor comes from a human donor who had a prior SARS-CoV-2 infection. The CDR3 loop is CASSPLSSRSGNTIYF. In DNA form, the CDR3 reads TGTGCCAGTTCCCCTCTGAGCTCCCGCTCTGGAAACACCATATATTTT.